This entry lists 3 T cell receptor beta chains sequenced from one sample in a study of T-cell reconstitution after alpha-beta-depleted transplantation in children. Study-level points and caveats: T-cell counts and diversity at one year post-transplant came mainly from newly produced T cells.

Library preparation (for TCRbeta) was performed with unique molecular identifiers. MiXCR was run by TCRdb on the PCR reads, yielding one entry per CDR3 protein. Altogether 250,000 to 300,000 distinct CDR3 sequences are present, approximately 7.3% being singletons, with the ten largest covering about 8.2%. No antigen has been assigned to these receptors. The sequencing used peripheral blood, collected 360 days after TCRalphabeta/CD19-depleted stem cell transplant. The receptors come from a female patient aged 2-9 years who had a stem cell transplant for Fanconi anemia, so the T cells may come from the graft donor.

The chain joins TRBV5-6 to TRBJ1-2, with TRBD1 matching 11 bases. Germline V gene lookup returns CDR1 SGHDT and CDR2 YYEEEE. After removal of 2 bases from V and 6 bases from J, the junction contained 6 bases not matched to a gene. The CDR3 has 15 amino acids. The chain's CDR3 is CASSFRDRGADGYTF. The CDR3 DNA reads TGTGCCAGCAGCTTCCGGGACAGGGGGGCGGATGGCTACACCTTC.

Many counts were recorded for this clonotype. V gene TRBV20-1 combines with J gene TRBJ1-1; tentatively, D is TRBD1 (5 bases). Trimming stripped 3 bases from V and 2 bases from J, with 10 bases between. Germline V gene lookup returns CDR1 DFQATT and CDR2 SNEGSKA (reference sequence). The CDR3 spans 13 residues. CDR3 sequence: CSASADTNTEAFF. The CDR3 bases are TGCAGTGCTAGCGCGGACACCAACACTGAAGCTTTCTTT.

This clonotype was found many times. The chain carries TRBV5-1 and TRBJ2-3; no reliable D call. This CDR3 has 13 residues. V was shortened by 2 bases and J by 1 base, with 5 bases between the two germline ends. Germline CDR1 reads SGHRS; CDR2 reads YFSETQ. The CDR3 nucleotides read TGCGCCAGCAGCTTTACGGGCACAGATACGCAGTATTTT. It codes for CASSFTGTDTQYF.